This entry concerns a single TCR beta chain. Its antigen is currently unknown. Preparation of the TCRbeta library involved a method that used unique molecular identifiers. MiXCR was run by TCRdb on the PCR reads, yielding one entry per CDR3 protein. In the table there are about 980,000 distinct CDR3 sequences, 25% to 35% of which are singletons. This entry comes from a study of T-cell reconstitution after alpha-beta-depleted transplantation in children. Study-level results: As was reported, about two months after transplant, alpha-beta T cells came from several hundred expanded graft clones. Diversity and T-cell counts at one year after transplant derived mostly from new T cells. Diversity of TCRbeta at day 60 was high in some patients, arising from surviving recipient T cells and thymic progenitors.

V lost 3 bases to trimming and J lost 3 bases, with 6 bases between them. CDR1 is SGHAT, CDR2 FQNNGV, per germline. The CDR3 spans 12 residues. This TCR was recovered from a boy under two years old who had a stem cell transplant for SCID, so the T cells may come from the graft donor. This specimen was PBMCs, mostly from graft donor cells, taken 360 days after TCRalphabeta/CD19-depleted stem cell transplant. The gene calls are TRBV11-2 and TRBJ2-7, with D uncertain. The CDR3 DNA follows: TGTGCCAGCAGCTTTAACAACTACGAGCAGTACTTC. Residues: CASSFNNYEQYF.